This TCR beta chain was found in a study of blood T cell repertoires in COVID-19. Generated by immunoSEQ multiplex PCR, the TCRdb table keeps only in-frame clones and is missing some. The sample holds hundreds of thousands of clones; around 91% are singletons and the top ten take 1.1%. This clonotype originated in a man aged 30 to 39 who had recovered from COVID-19. The sequencing sample was made of PBMCs or T cells enriched from blood (not recorded which).

The DNA of the CDR3 is TGTGCCAGCTCACCAGGGGGACAGGGTTATGGCTACACCTTC. It specifies CASSPGGQGYGYTF. The chain links TRBV18 to TRBJ1-2; 9 nucleotides align to TRBD1. This CDR3 is 14 amino acids long. The J segment lost 5 bases and the V segment lost 2 bases, leaving 3 bases of the junction unmatched. Germline CDR1 KGHSH, CDR2 LQKENI.